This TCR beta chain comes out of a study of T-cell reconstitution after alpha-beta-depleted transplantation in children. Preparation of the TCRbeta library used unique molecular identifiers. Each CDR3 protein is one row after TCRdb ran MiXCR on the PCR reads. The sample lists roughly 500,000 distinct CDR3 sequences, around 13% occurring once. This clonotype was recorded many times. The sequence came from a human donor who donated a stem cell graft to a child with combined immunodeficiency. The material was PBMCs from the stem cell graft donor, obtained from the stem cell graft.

The CDR3 spells CASSLSGPGGTDTQYF. The CDR3 nucleotides are TGCGCCAGCAGCCTCTCCGGACCAGGGGGCACAGATACGCAGTATTTT. This sequence joins TRBV5-1 and TRBJ2-3; tentatively, D is TRBD1 (6 bases). V lost 4 bases, J lost 1 base, and 16 bases lay in between. CDR1 is SGHRS, CDR2 YFSETQ, per germline. The CDR3 sequence is 16 residues long.